This T cell receptor (beta chain) appears in the sequencing data of a study of radiation and T cells in renal cell carcinoma. Whole-study results and caveats: Baseline intratumoral clonotype presence is unknown without pretreatment biopsies.

Germline V gives CDR1 MDHEN, CDR2 SYDVKM. With V trimmed by 6 bases and J by 8 bases, 6 bases remained unmatched. The CDR3 runs 12 residues. Generated by immunoSEQ multiplex PCR, the TCRdb table keeps only in-frame clones and is missing some. This table holds approximately 150,000 clones, 86% found once. As to this clone: The antigen is not known.

Time point denoted: blood 4 weeks post-SBRT, at nephrectomy. Documented treatment: 15 Gy SBRT to primary tumor, nephrectomy 4 weeks later. Nephrectomy followed 15 Gy stereotactic body radiation by 4 weeks. Blood was sampled at baseline, 2 weeks and 4 weeks after SBRT. Clear cell pathology was present in this patient's renal cell carcinoma. This clonotype was sampled from a woman between 50 and 59 years old with renal cell carcinoma. The genes are TRBV28 and TRBJ1-2, with TRBD1 identical over 7 bases. Sample: blood, taken from a patient whose treatment included radiotherapy and nephrectomy. The CDR3 sequence: CASSPTGAGYTF. Here the CDR3 DNA reads TGTGCCAGCAGCCCCACAGGGGCCGGCTACACCTTC.